The T cell receptor (beta chain) under discussion was sequenced for a study of cytomegalovirus exposure and HLA in healthy donors. Overall study findings and caveats: There were reportedly fewer N-insertions in an Asian-associated ancestry cluster than the roughly 680-donor mean, in a later analysis.

The PCR ran on 60 Vbeta and 13 Jbeta primers. The data were produced by immunoSEQ multiplex PCR, yet TCRdb's version contains in-frame clones alone and is incomplete. This table holds over 100,000 clones, 79% found once. Trimming stripped 3 bases from V and 4 bases from J, with 13 bases between. This CDR3 comprises 14 residues. CDR1 and CDR2 from the germline V gene are SGHRS and YFSETQ. This clone came up once. Its antigen is undetermined. The specimen sequenced was PBMCs. The V gene is TRBV5-1, the J gene TRBJ1-2; perhaps TRBD1 as D (6 bases). This receptor was identified in a young woman in good health and CMV-seropositive. CDR3 sequence reads: CASSSNDRSYGYTF. DNA of the CDR3: TGCGCCAGCAGCTCAAATGACAGGAGCTATGGCTACACCTTC.